The 29 T cell receptor beta chains listed next were all sequenced from one sample in a study of identical twins. Via MiXCR, TCRdb re-called the 5' RACE reads, giving one row per CDR3 protein. The sample has 310,000 or so distinct CDR3 sequences; roughly 10% are singletons. The same data also contributed to another study, on yellow fever vaccine responses in identical twins.

The sequencing sample was made of CD8+ T cells sorted from blood. The receptor set was obtained from a woman aged 18-29 years in good health.

This clonotype was counted at least ten times. V and J are TRBV4-1 and TRBJ2-7; D uncertain. The V gene's germline CDR1 is MGHRA and CDR2 YSYEKL. V dropped 0 bases and J dropped 2 bases, with 5 bases sitting between them. There are 13 residues in the CDR3. CDR3 region: CASSQEWAYEQYF. CDR3 DNA sequence: TGCGCCAGCAGCCAAGAATGGGCCTACGAGCAGTACTTC.

Ten or more counts support this clonotype. The chain has TRBV27 and TRBJ1-2; D uncertain. CDR3 length: 17 residues. CDR1 and CDR2 from the germline V gene are MNHEY and SMNVEV (reference sequence). V dropped 0 bases and J dropped 0 bases, with 14 bases sitting between them. The chain's CDR3 is CASSLSLLDGANYGYTF. CDR3 nucleotides: TGTGCCAGCAGTTTATCTCTACTGGACGGAGCTAACTATGGCTACACCTTC.

The chain has TRBV28 and TRBJ2-7, with a possible D match to TRBD2 (5 bases). Germline V gene data show CDR1 as MDHEN and CDR2 as SYDVKM. Trimming took 6 bases from V and 5 from J, leaving 17 bases between them. The CDR3 length is 14 residues. CDR3 in DNA: TGTGCCAGCAGACCCCTTGGTCTAGCCCACGAGCAGTACTTC. It yields the protein CASRPLGLAHEQYF.

The genes are TRBV15 and TRBJ2-1; possible D gene TRBD1, 6 bases. Germline assignment: CDR1 LNHNV and CDR2 YYDKDF (reference sequence). This CDR3 comprises 13 residues. V lost 3 bases and J lost 6, with 9 bases in between. This CDR3 is CATSSRDINEQFF. The CDR3 nucleotides read TGTGCCACCAGCAGTCGGGACATCAATGAGCAGTTCTTC.

This clonotype has only a few counts. This chain connects TRBV20-1 to TRBJ2-7; D unclear. Germline V gene lookup returns CDR1 DFQATT and CDR2 SNEGSKA (reference sequence). Trimming pared 5 bases from V and 5 bases from J, leaving 25 bases between. The CDR3 runs to 16 residues. CDR3: CSAHPITIATTHEQYF. The CDR3 DNA is TGCAGTGCTCACCCTATTACTATAGCTACTACCCACGAGCAGTACTTC.

This clonotype was seen at least ten times. The CDR3 region has the DNA TGCAGTGCCACGTCACAGGGGGTTCAGCCCCAGCATTTT. It translates to CSATSQGVQPQHF. The chain employs TRBV20-1 and TRBJ1-5; 8 nucleotides align to TRBD1. Losses at the gene ends were 6 bases for V and 6 bases for J; bases not matched to a gene: 7. Germline CDR1 DFQATT, CDR2 SNEGSKA (reference sequence). The CDR3 loop spans 13 amino acids.

Concerning this clonotype: Just one base apart from a much larger clone, this may be a read error. The J gene is TRBJ2-1, the V gene TRBV4-3, with D unresolved. Looked up from germline, CDR1 is LGHNA and CDR2 is YSLEER. The CDR3 length is 15 residues. The CDR3 DNA reads as TGCGCCAGCAGACAAGATTCCGACGGTTACAATGAGCAGTTCTTC. Translated: CASRQDSDGYNEQFF.

A few counts support this clonotype. The chain combines TRBV5-1 with TRBJ2-7; 9 bases fit TRBD1. This CDR3 has 16 residues. CDR1 is SGHRS and CDR2 is YFSETQ in the germline V gene. Trimming took 0 bases from V and 1 from J; bases not matched to a gene: 5. Here the CDR3 DNA reads TGCGCCAGCAGCTTGGACAGGGGGCTCGGGTCCTACGAGCAGTACTTC. It encodes CASSLDRGLGSYEQYF.

J is TRBJ2-1 and V is TRBV29-1; D is perhaps TRBD1 (7 bases). Trimming took off 2 bases at V and 7 bases at J, with 15 bases between the two ends. Germline lookup yields CDR1 SQVTM and CDR2 ANQGSEA. This CDR3 has 14 residues. The CDR3 is CSVEYRGGGNEQFF. CDR3 DNA sequence: TGCAGCGTTGAATACAGGGGAGGAGGGAATGAGCAGTTCTTC.

This clonotype was seen many times. Germline is not matched at one junction end, which may reflect a read error. The V gene is TRBV5-1, the J gene TRBJ2-7; TRBD2 agrees at 7 bases. This CDR3 has 12 amino acids. Per the germline V gene, CDR1 is SGHRS and CDR2 is YFSETQ. DNA for the CDR3: TGCGCCAGCAGCTTTCGATCGCGGGGGTGCTCGTTC. Residues: CASSFRSRGCSF.

This clonotype was detected many times. The rearrangement joins TRBV6-1 to TRBJ2-1, with 10 bases identical to TRBD2. The CDR3 is 16 residues long. The V and J ends lost 6 bases and 3 bases, in that order; junction bases with no gene match: 8. CDR1 MNHNS and CDR2 SASEGT come from the germline V gene. CDR3 residues: CASSRKLAGFYNEQFF. The CDR3 DNA reads TGTGCCAGCAGCCGAAAACTAGCGGGGTTCTACAATGAGCAGTTCTTC.

This clonotype appeared many times. This sequence joins TRBV29-1 and TRBJ2-1; unclear D gene. Germline V gene sequence: CDR1 SQVTM, CDR2 ANQGSEA. Deletions cut 2 bases from V and 9 bases from J, with 17 bases between. CDR3 size: 14 residues. CDR3 residues: CSVEIPIALSEQFF. The CDR3 coding sequence is TGCAGCGTTGAAATCCCCATAGCTCTAAGTGAGCAGTTCTTC.

V and J are TRBV10-3 and TRBJ2-7, with TRBD1 matching 7 bases. Losses at the gene ends were 4 bases for V and 2 bases for J; bases not matched to a gene: 2. Germline CDR1 and CDR2: ENHRY and SYGVKD. This CDR3 has 13 amino acids. CDR3 DNA sequence: TGTGCCATCAGTGTGGGACAGACCTACGAGCAGTACTTC. Amino acids: CAISVGQTYEQYF.

This clonotype was found once. J is TRBJ2-7 and V is TRBV15; D is uncertain. The CDR3 extends over 15 amino acids. CDR1 is LNHNV and CDR2 is YYDKDF in the germline V gene (reference sequence). V was pared by 0 bases and J by 6 bases, with 15 bases between. CDR3 amino acids: CATSRDRAAPTEQYF. Written as DNA, the CDR3 is TGTGCCACCAGCAGAGATAGGGCAGCACCAACCGAGCAGTACTTC.

The J gene is TRBJ2-5, the V gene TRBV6-4; maybe TRBD1 (6 bases). Deletions cut 8 bases from V and 5 bases from J, with 12 bases between. CDR1 is MRHNA, CDR2 SNTAGT, per germline. The CDR3 is made up of 12 amino acids. The CDR3 sequence is CASPNRGETQYF. CDR3 nucleotide sequence: TGTGCCAGCCCGAATAGGGGGGAGACCCAGTACTTC.

At least ten counts were recorded for this clonotype. The chain links TRBV12-3 or TRBV12-4 to TRBJ2-3; 12 bases line up with TRBD2. V trimming: 10 bases; J trimming: 0 bases; junction bases outside the gene matches: 14. The CDR3 has 18 residues. The CDR3 sequence is CAISGTSGFRPSTDTQYF. DNA of the CDR3: TGTGCCATCTCGGGGACTAGCGGGTTTCGTCCTAGCACAGATACGCAGTATTTT.

This clonotype was detected a few times. V usage is TRBV5-4 and J usage is TRBJ1-1; D unclear. CDR1 SGHNT and CDR2 YYREEE come from the germline V gene (reference sequence). Trimming removed 4 bases at V and 5 bases at J, with 18 bases between. This CDR3 region has 15 residues. CDR3 sequence (DNA): TGTGCCAGCAGCCTGGATATGGACGCTTGGACTGAAGCTTTCTTT. As protein: CASSLDMDAWTEAFF.

The sample holds a few counts of this clonotype. V and J are TRBV18 and TRBJ1-1, with unresolved D. The CDR3 covers 15 residues. Between the trimmed V and J ends, which lost 2 bases and 4 bases, there was a span of 14 bases. Germline CDR1 reads KGHSH; CDR2 reads LQKENI. The CDR3 sequence: CASSPEEFMITEAFF. In DNA form, the CDR3 reads TGTGCCAGCTCACCAGAAGAATTTATGATCACTGAAGCTTTCTTT.

This clonotype was seen repeatedly, ten times or more. CDR3 sequence reads: CASSQAWGPSRGYTF. In DNA form, the CDR3 reads TGCGCCAGCAGCCAAGCCTGGGGACCCAGTCGTGGCTACACCTTC. The rearrangement links TRBV4-3 to TRBJ1-2, with a possible D match to TRBD1 (5 bases). Trimming cost V 1 base and J 7 bases, with 16 bases left between them. The germline V gene encodes CDR1 LGHNA and CDR2 YSLEER. CDR3 length: 15 amino acids.

This clonotype was recorded many times. The V gene is TRBV11-2, the J gene TRBJ1-1; 12 bases line up with TRBD1. The CDR3 consists of 16 residues. Per the germline V gene, CDR1 is SGHAT and CDR2 is FQNNGV. The V segment lost 5 bases and the J segment 3 bases; nucleotides outside the gene matches: 7. The CDR3 is CASSPGTGGLDTEAFF. The CDR3 nucleotides read TGTGCCAGCAGCCCCGGGACAGGGGGCTTGGACACTGAAGCTTTCTTT.

This clonotype was observed a handful of times. This chain uses TRBV12-3 or TRBV12-4 with TRBJ1-2; 9 bases are a match to TRBD1. The V gene end was trimmed by 6 bases and the J gene end by 0 bases; junction bases not matched to a gene: 2. This CDR3 comprises 14 residues. CDR3 region: CASSGTGTNYGYTF. The CDR3 DNA sequence: TGTGCCAGCAGCGGGACAGGGACTAACTATGGCTACACCTTC.

Ten or more counts support this clonotype. V is TRBV29-1 and J is TRBJ1-2; D is perhaps TRBD1 (5 bases). V was cut by 5 bases and J by 3 bases, with 19 bases left in between. The CDR3 has 15 residues. Germline V lookup: CDR1 SQVTM, CDR2 ANQGSEA. CDR3: CSVWGVRGKDYGYTF. The CDR3 DNA sequence: TGCAGCGTTTGGGGGGTTCGGGGGAAGGACTATGGCTACACCTTC.

This clonotype was seen a handful of times. The V gene is TRBV28, the J gene TRBJ1-6; the D gene is possibly TRBD1 (6 bases). Germline loops: CDR1 MDHEN, CDR2 SYDVKM. The ends were cut back, 1 base at V and 7 bases at J, with 14 bases in the middle. This CDR3 comprises 16 residues. In nucleotides, the CDR3 is TGTGCCAGCAGTTTATACACAGGGCTATTGAATTCACCCCTCCACTTT. It specifies CASSLYTGLLNSPLHF.

The chain uses TRBV4-1 and TRBJ2-7; D perhaps matches TRBD2 (5 bases). The germline CDR1 and CDR2 sequences are MGHRA and YSYEKL. V lost 0 bases and J 6 bases, leaving 12 bases between the germline ends. The CDR3 has 14 residues. Here the CDR3 reads CASSQDQHSGEQYF. Written as DNA, the CDR3 is TGCGCCAGCAGCCAAGATCAGCACAGCGGCGAGCAGTACTTC.

This clonotype showed up just a few times. The V gene is TRBV18, the J gene TRBJ2-3; D uncertain. Germline V gives CDR1 KGHSH, CDR2 LQKENI. The ends were cut back, 3 bases at V and 2 bases at J, with 6 bases in the middle. There are 13 residues in the CDR3. DNA for the CDR3: TGTGCCAGCTCACCTGTGGCCACAGATACGCAGTATTTT. Translating it yields CASSPVATDTQYF.

The chain couples TRBV29-1 to TRBJ2-1; 14 bases are shared with TRBD2. Germline V gene data show CDR1 as SQVTM and CDR2 as ANQGSEA. CDR3 length: 17 residues. The V gene end was trimmed by 3 bases and the J gene end by 7 bases; junction bases not matched to a gene: 11. CDR3 bases: TGCAGCGTTGAGGGACTAGCGGGAGTAGGTGTATTAAATGAGCAGTTCTTC. This encodes CSVEGLAGVGVLNEQFF.

The rearrangement uses TRBV9 and TRBJ2-1, with 11 bases that match TRBD2. Germline V gives CDR1 SGDLS, CDR2 YYNGEE. The CDR3 is 19 residues long. The V and J ends lost 0 bases and 0 bases, in that order; junction bases with no gene match: 8. CDR3 nucleotide sequence: TGTGCCAGCAGCGTAGGACTAGCGGGGACCAATCCCTCCTACAATGAGCAGTTCTTC. Translating gives CASSVGLAGTNPSYNEQFF. Supplemented by reference TRBV9 and TRBJ2-1, the full variable domain reads DSGVTQTPKHLITATGQRVTLRCSPRSGDLSVYWYQQSLDQGLQFLIQYYNGEERAKGNILERFSAQQFPDLHSELNLSSLELGDSALYFCASSVGLAGTNPSYNEQFFGPGTRLTVL.

This clonotype has just a few counts. V is TRBV7-3 and J is TRBJ2-7; TRBD2 aligns across 10 bases. The CDR3 runs to 14 residues. CDR1 and CDR2 (germline): SGHTA, FQGTGA. With V trimmed by 5 bases and J by 6 bases, 7 bases remained unmatched. For the CDR3, the DNA is TGTGCCAGCAGCCGAGCGGGGGGGAACGGCGAGCAGTACTTC. This codes for CASSRAGGNGEQYF.

This chain joins TRBV2 and TRBJ2-7, with D hard to call. V was trimmed by 8 bases and J by 7 bases, leaving 12 bases between them. This CDR3 spans 11 amino acids. The germline V gene has CDR1 SNHLY and CDR2 FYNNEI. CDR3 coding DNA: TGTGCCAGCGCGACGTTAGGGGAGCAGTACTTC. Translation gives CASATLGEQYF.